Below, 11 T cell receptor beta chains from the same sample are listed, as sequenced in a study of shared clonotypes between healthy human individuals. TCRdb's table, derived via immunoSEQ multiplex PCR, lists solely in-frame clones and lacks some. The table has about 820,000 clones, 90% to 95% seen once. Naive CD8 isolation took CD45RO-negative cells positively selected for CCR7 and excluded terminally differentiated effector memory CD45RA+ cells. The sample taken for sequencing was naive CD8+ T cells sorted from blood. The source of these receptors is a man aged 25-45 years in good health.

This chain connects TRBV5-1 to TRBJ2-1; 7 nucleotides match TRBD1. The V segment lost 3 bases and the J segment 5 bases; nucleotides outside the gene matches: 2. CDR3 size: 13 residues. CDR1 is SGHRS, CDR2 YFSETQ, per germline. This CDR3 reads CASSSGQNNEQFF. The CDR3 DNA reads as TGCGCCAGCAGCTCGGGACAGAACAATGAGCAGTTCTTC. Looking up the rest from reference TRBV5-1 and TRBJ2-1 gives the full variable domain: KAGVTQTPRYLIKTRGQQVTLSCSPISGHRSVSWYQQTPGQGLQFLFEYFSETQRNKGNFPGRFSGRQFSNSRSEMNVSTLELGDSALYLCASSSGQNNEQFFGPGTRLTVL.

This rearrangement joins TRBV27 to TRBJ2-7; 8 bases are shared with TRBD1. The J segment lost 4 bases and the V segment lost 6 bases, leaving 8 bases of the junction unmatched. The length of the CDR3 is 14 residues. Germline V gene lookup returns CDR1 MNHEY and CDR2 SMNVEV (reference sequence). The chain's CDR3 is CASSGGQASYEQYF. The CDR3 DNA sequence: TGTGCCAGCAGCGGGGGACAGGCCTCGTACGAGCAGTACTTC.

The V gene is TRBV27, the J gene TRBJ2-1; TRBD1 agrees at 7 bases. CDR1 MNHEY and CDR2 SMNVEV come from the germline V gene (reference sequence). V lost 7 bases to trimming and J lost 1 base; unmatched junction nucleotides: 4. CDR3 size: 14 residues. The CDR3 nucleotides are TGTGCCAGCATCCACAGGGGATCCTACAATGAGCAGTTCTTC. Protein: CASIHRGSYNEQFF.

The chain uses TRBV5-1 and TRBJ1-3, with a weak D call TRBD1 (5 bases). Between the trimmed V and J ends, which lost 4 bases and 0 bases, there was a span of 20 bases. The CDR3 totals 18 residues. Germline CDR1 and CDR2: SGHRS and YFSETQ. The CDR3 sequence is CASSGGDFASASGNTIYF. The CDR3 DNA follows: TGCGCCAGCAGCGGGGGGGACTTCGCGTCTGCCTCTGGAAACACCATATATTTT. Full variable domain (remainder filled in from reference TRBV5-1 and TRBJ1-3): KAGVTQTPRYLIKTRGQQVTLSCSPISGHRSVSWYQQTPGQGLQFLFEYFSETQRNKGNFPGRFSGRQFSNSRSEMNVSTLELGDSALYLCASSGGDFASASGNTIYFGEGSWLTVV.

V gene TRBV14 combines with J gene TRBJ2-5, with 10 positions matching TRBD2. This CDR3 is built from 18 residues. Trimming cost V 1 base and J 1 base; bases outside gene matches: 9. The germline V gene encodes CDR1 SGHDN and CDR2 FVKESK. The CDR3 protein is CASSQGIRVAGGQETQYF. The CDR3 DNA follows: TGTGCCAGCAGCCAAGGAATCAGGGTAGCGGGAGGCCAAGAGACCCAGTACTTC.

The gene calls are TRBV9 and TRBJ2-3, with a weak D call TRBD2 (5 bases). The V end lost 3 bases, the J end lost 0 bases, and 14 bases lay between the germline ends. Germline V gene sequence: CDR1 SGDLS, CDR2 YYNGEE. The CDR3 contains 16 residues. CDR3 in DNA: TGTGCCAGCAGCGAGCAGGAGGTGTGGAGCACAGATACGCAGTATTTT. This codes for CASSEQEVWSTDTQYF.

This chain joins TRBV6-5 and TRBJ1-2; tentative D call: TRBD1 (5 bases). The CDR3 covers 14 residues. Deletions cut 4 bases from V and 4 bases from J, with 13 bases between. Germline V CDR1 and CDR2: MNHEY, SVGAGI. The CDR3 sequence is CASSWGLPLYGYTF. CDR3 DNA sequence: TGTGCCAGCAGTTGGGGCCTCCCGCTCTATGGCTACACCTTC.

The chain is built from TRBV27 and TRBJ2-3, with 9 bases fitting TRBD2. The CDR3 length is 17 residues. Germline V gene sequence: CDR1 MNHEY, CDR2 SMNVEV (reference sequence). The ends lost 2 bases at V and 6 bases at J; junction bases unmatched: 12. For the CDR3, the DNA is TGTGCCAGCAGTTTACAGCTATTAGCGGGAGTAGAGGATACGCAGTATTTT. It codes for CASSLQLLAGVEDTQYF.

The CDR3 coding sequence is TGTGCCTGGAGTTGGCAGGGGACTAAGAAAGACGAGCAGTACTTC. Translation gives CAWSWQGTKKDEQYF. The chain carries TRBV30 and TRBJ2-7; maybe TRBD2 (7 bases). The CDR3 has 15 residues. The germline gives CDR1 GTSNPN, CDR2 SVGIG (reference sequence). V was shortened by 2 bases and J by 5 bases, with 19 bases between the two germline ends.

This clone was recorded only once. The CDR3 sequence is CASSVEGGALNEQFF. CDR3 nucleotides: TGTGCCAGCAGCGTAGAAGGGGGAGCCCTTAATGAGCAGTTCTTC. The genes are TRBV9 and TRBJ2-1; TRBD1 might be the D (6 bases). Trimming stripped 0 bases from V and 7 bases from J, with 14 bases between. Per germline, CDR1 SGDLS and CDR2 YYNGEE. This CDR3 contains 15 residues.

This chain joins TRBV7-9 and TRBJ2-2; 8 bases are a match to TRBD1. Germline CDR1 reads SEHNR; CDR2 reads FQNEAQ (reference sequence). J was trimmed by 7 bases and V by 2 bases; bases with no gene match: 9. The CDR3 sequence is 16 residues long. The CDR3 nucleotides are TGTGCCAGCAGCTTACCCCCCCCAGGGGGCTTCGGGGAGCTGTTTTTT. The encoded protein is CASSLPPPGGFGELFF.